This T cell receptor beta chain was sequenced in a study of T cells in Graves' hyperthyroidism and ophthalmopathy (dated by TCRdb to about 2019). In the study overall: Peripheral blood was collected at initial diagnosis, before any treatment. The 75 to 100 discovery patients were randomly divided into training and test sets at a 7:3 ratio. The paper describes TCR Vbeta CDR3 sequencing of around 130 peripheral blood samples, made up of 43 ophthalmopathy patients, roughly 72 hyperthyroidism patients and some 17 progressor patients. In addition, the study compared T-cell repertoires in thyroid tissue and in blood from several Graves' hyperthyroidism patients. Once sampling was done, hyperthyroidism patients were given methimazole at a starting dose of 30 mg daily, whereas ophthalmopathy patients were given high-dose intravenous methylprednisolone. To identify TCR V-J signatures that set the groups apart, the researchers used a discovery cohort of about a hundred patients, made up of approximately 43 with Graves' ophthalmopathy and some 60 with stable Graves' hyperthyroidism. Prospective prediction of ophthalmopathy was tested in an independent validation cohort of fewer than 20 hyperthyroidism patients and around 16 patients who later progressed to ophthalmopathy.

The CDR3 starts with the cysteine, ends with the phenylalanine, and has 16 residues. Of all the DNA, just the CDR3 is kept, 48 bases in frame from base 1. A patient counted as having stable Graves' hyperthyroidism if no progression to ophthalmopathy occurred over 18 months of follow-up. The hyperthyroidism patients were between 18 and 65 years old and newly diagnosed, with a disease duration of less than 2 months. Exclusion was applied to patients with uncontrolled infections, other autoimmune diseases, pregnancy or lactation. Diagnoses relied on clinical symptoms, serum thyroxine and TRAb, thyroid ultrasound and orbital computed tomography. Ficoll-Paque density gradient centrifugation was used to isolate PBMCs from about 10 ml of fresh peripheral blood. Total RNA was extracted with Trizol reagent, and quality was checked on an Agilent 2100 Bioanalyzer. Many counts were recorded for this clonotype. Its antigen target is currently unknown. One end of the junction is discordant with germline, which a read error may explain.

General findings and caveats noted by the study authors: In validation, the model predicted progression to ophthalmopathy with just under 71% sensitivity and around 72% specificity, a median of 6.5 months before onset. Most expanded thyroid clonotypes (frequency above 0.001) were also found in blood, which suggests that blood repertoires may mirror thyroid immune responses. Sample size was not statistically predetermined, and investigators were not blinded to group allocation. A model built on a 13 V-J signature distinguished ophthalmopathy from stable hyperthyroidism, reaching about 88% sensitivity and 81.08% specificity in cross-validation and 80%/75% in testing.

The TCR beta CDR3 regions were amplified from RNA transcripts. For the first round of RT-PCR on the TCR CDR3, the HTBI primer set was used together with the Qiagen OneStep RT-PCR kit. A second multiplex PCR round built the libraries, followed by size selection and purification. Sequencing of the libraries was done on an Illumina HiSeq2000 using paired-end 100 bp reads. The authors processed their data as follows. SOAPnuke was used to process the raw data, throwing out any read that contained adapters or uncalled bases, had a mean Phred below 15, or lacked an exact constant-primer or identifier match. High-quality paired reads were merged using COPE v1.2.5, and each unique nucleotide sequence was defined as a clonotype. Clonotypes were aligned to IMGT TRBV, TRBD and TRBJ reference segments using MiTCR v1.1. Only V-J combinations with frequency above 0.0001, covering approximately 99% of repertoires, were analysed. The TCS score was defined as the ratio of F50 (clonal expansion) to E x V (chaos), calculated using BLOSUM62-based TCRdist between CDR3 peptides within each V-J. Welch's t-statistics and random forest reduced roughly 500 V-J features to roughly 13, which were used in a naive Bayes classifier (R e1071). TCRdb reworked the public reads: Q25 trimming with fastp, MiXCR clone assembly, productive beta chains retained. Rows matching on CDR3 protein sequence are summarized as one entry with the most common DNA and genes. TCRdb, not the authors, supplied the V and J calls. The sample includes fewer than 800,000 distinct CDR3 sequences, with about 16% observed a single time. The ten most abundant clones make up approximately 8.4% of the sample.

The source material was blood. This receptor was taken from a man aged 18 to 35 with Graves' hyperthyroidism. Recombination linked TRBV12-3 or TRBV12-4 to TRBJ1-5; matching of 6 bases hints at TRBD1 as the D gene. The CDR3 loop reads CASSFLDRASDQPQHF. The DNA sequence is given as TGTGCCAGCAGTTTTTTGGACAGAGCTAGCGATCAGCCCCAGCATTTT.